A single sample gave rise to the 11 T cell receptor beta chains below, sequenced in a study of cytomegalovirus exposure and HLA in healthy donors. Data came from immunoSEQ multiplex PCR; TCRdb stores just in-frame clones and leaves some out. The data contain some 290,000 clones, 88% of them seen just once; the ten biggest clones take up 0.9% to 1%. The source material was PBMCs. These receptors originate from a man aged 25 to 40 in good health and CMV-seronegative.

The V and J genes are TRBV6-5 and TRBJ1-1, with D perhaps TRBD1 (5 bases). V was trimmed by 5 bases and J by 6 bases, leaving 7 bases between them. CDR1 and CDR2 from the germline V gene are MNHEY and SVGAGI. The CDR3 spans 11 residues. The CDR3 nucleotides read TGTGCCAGCAGTCAGGGCCCTGAAGCTTTCTTT. Translated, it gives CASSQGPEAFF.

The CDR3 here is CASSSQDREDTEAFF. CDR3 nucleotides: TGTGCCAGCAGTTCTCAGGACAGGGAAGACACTGAAGCTTTCTTT. The V call is TRBV6-5, the J call TRBJ1-1, with 8 bases matching TRBD1. J lost 3 bases, V lost 4 bases, and 7 bases had no gene match. This CDR3 is 15 amino acids long. The germline gives CDR1 MNHEY, CDR2 SVGAGI.

The rearrangement links TRBV18 to TRBJ1-1, with a possible D match to TRBD1 (5 bases). V lost 5 bases, J lost 0 bases, and 7 bases lay in between. The CDR3 length is 13 residues. Germline CDR1 reads KGHSH; CDR2 reads LQKENI. The CDR3 loop reads CASSKGMNTEAFF. In nucleotides, the CDR3 is TGTGCCAGCTCAAAGGGGATGAACACTGAAGCTTTCTTT.

The chain couples TRBV10-3 to TRBJ2-5; 10 bases fit TRBD2. CDR3 size: 20 residues. CDR1 ENHRY and CDR2 SYGVKD come from the germline V gene. V shed 5 bases, J shed 0 bases, and the junction held 18 bases outside the gene matches. CDR3 bases: TGTGCCATCAGTCCTCAGCGGGGGGGCCCTCTTTCTCAGTACCAAGAGACCCAGTACTTC. Translation gives CAISPQRGGPLSQYQETQYF.

This chain joins TRBV11-2 and TRBJ1-1; tentative D call: TRBD1 (5 bases). Germline CDR1 and CDR2: SGHAT and FQNNGV. V was trimmed by 3 bases and J by 6 bases, leaving 11 bases between them. The CDR3 is 13 amino acids. As DNA, the CDR3 is TGTGCCAGCAGCTTTACGGACATGGCTGAAGCTTTCTTT. It codes for CASSFTDMAEAFF. The variable domain in full, with the rest retrieved from reference TRBV11-2 and TRBJ1-1, is EAGVAQSPRYKIIEKRQSVAFWCNPISGHATLYWYQQILGQGPKLLIQFQNNGVVDDSQLPKDRFSAERLKGVDSTLKIQPAKLEDSAVYLCASSFTDMAEAFFGQGTRLTVV.

The chain has TRBV4-3 and TRBJ2-7; tentatively, D is TRBD2 (6 bases). In germline, CDR1 is LGHNA, CDR2 YSLEER. V shed 4 bases and J shed 6 bases, with 19 bases lying between them. The CDR3 sequence is 15 residues long. In DNA, the CDR3 is TGCGCCAGCAGCCGAAACGGGGGATTTGGGGTCGAGCAGTACTTC. Translation: CASSRNGGFGVEQYF.

V is TRBV6-6 and J is TRBJ2-7; maybe TRBD2 (5 bases). The CDR3 consists of 15 residues. Germline CDR1 and CDR2: MNHNY and SVGAGI (reference sequence). V gave up 4 bases and J gave up 5 bases, with 18 bases separating them. CDR3 DNA: TGTGCCAGCAGTTCCATGCCTTTTGAGGGTAACGAGCAGTACTTC. Residues: CASSSMPFEGNEQYF.

The chain recombines TRBV7-8 with TRBJ2-7; D is ambiguous. Germline CDR1 is SGHVS and CDR2 is FQNEAQ. V lost 0 bases to trimming and J lost 5 bases, with 5 bases between them. The CDR3 is 12 residues long. The CDR3 region is CASSLASHEQYF. The CDR3 nucleotides read TGTGCCAGCAGCTTAGCTAGCCACGAGCAGTACTTC.

This clone was seen once. This chain uses TRBV5-4 with TRBJ2-1; no firm D call. The CDR3 has 13 residues. V lost 1 base, J lost 9 bases, and 11 bases lay in between. Looked up from germline, CDR1 is SGHNT and CDR2 is YYREEE (reference sequence). The CDR3, as DNA: TGTGCCAGCAGCTTGATGGGCCTCGGTGAGCAGTTCTTC. Its translation is CASSLMGLGEQFF.

The gene calls are TRBV7-8 and TRBJ2-5, with a tentative D call TRBD1 (5 bases). Germline CDR1 reads SGHVS; CDR2 reads FQNEAQ. The CDR3 has 13 amino acids. The V and J ends lost 2 bases and 5 bases respectively, with 9 bases between them. DNA of the CDR3: TGTGCCAGCAGCTTACGAGCAGGGGAGACCCAGTACTTC. Translated, it gives CASSLRAGETQYF.

This chain links TRBV18 with TRBJ1-2, with D maybe TRBD1 (6 bases). The CDR3 loop spans 14 amino acids. V was shortened by 1 base and J by 7 bases, with 13 bases between the two germline ends. The germline gives CDR1 KGHSH, CDR2 LQKENI. The CDR3 spells CASSPLSATGGYTF. CDR3 DNA: TGTGCCAGCTCACCACTTTCCGCGACAGGTGGCTACACCTTC.